The present T cell receptor (beta chain) was sequenced within a study of control samples from healthy donors and cancer patients. Here immunoSEQ multiplex PCR was the method, and the copy in TCRdb shows in-frame clones only, minus some. This sample has approximately 70,000 clones, with under 85% found just once. This receptor was obtained from a man aged 55 to 70 in good health. The sequencing sample was made of blood.

The CDR3 is CSVSHSITEAFF. The CDR3, as DNA: TGCAGCGTGTCCCACTCAATCACTGAAGCTTTCTTT. The V and J genes are TRBV29-1 and TRBJ1-1; D gene uncertain. V was shortened by 6 bases and J by 4 bases, with 12 bases between the two germline ends. The CDR3 has 12 residues. Germline CDR1 is SQVTM and CDR2 is ANQGSEA.